This T cell receptor (beta chain) was captured by sequencing in a study of patients and donors after allogeneic stem cell transplantation. The ends were cut back, 5 bases at V and 6 bases at J, with 12 bases in the middle. The CDR3 runs to 13 residues. Per germline, CDR1 MNHEY and CDR2 SVGAGI. TCRdb reanalysed the RT-PCR reads using MiXCR and keeps one entry per CDR3 protein. In the table there are approximately 57,000 distinct CDR3 sequences, 10% to 15% of which are singletons. A few counts support this clonotype. Material for sequencing was blood, either unsorted or a sorted T cell fraction (not recorded which). The source of this sequence is a human donor who was either an allogeneic HSCT recipient or a stem cell or donor lymphocyte infusion donor (not recorded which). It is not recorded whose cells these are; they may come from a transplant donor. The chain employs TRBV6-5 and TRBJ2-3; D is possibly TRBD1 (6 bases). CDR3 nucleotides: TGTGCCAGCAGTATAACAGGGTTGGATACGCAGTATTTT. This codes for CASSITGLDTQYF.